This T cell receptor (beta chain) was captured by sequencing in a study of CD8+CD57+ T cells in acquired aplastic anemia. Template material for TCR beta VDJ and CDR3 profiling consisted of genomic DNA. One entry per CDR3 protein results from TCRdb running MiXCR on the reads. The sample carries roughly 120,000 distinct CDR3 sequences, approximately 50% recorded once. CDR1 and CDR2 from the germline V gene are SGHVS and FNYEAQ. CDR3 length: 13 residues. The V and J ends lost 5 bases and 2 bases respectively, with 9 bases between them. Sequencing was done on patients that had shown CD8+CD57+ cell expansion by flow cytometry.

The rearrangement uses TRBV7-6 and TRBJ1-1, with D hard to call. The sequencing sample was made of sorted CD4+, CD8+, or CD8+CD57+ T cells (not recorded which) from PBMCs. The source of this sequence is a human donor with aplastic anemia. The DNA for the CDR3 is TGTGCCAGCAGCCGCAACCTAAACACTGAAGCTTTCTTT. Its protein product is CASSRNLNTEAFF.